This T cell receptor (beta chain) derives from a study of blood T cell repertoires in COVID-19. Profiling relied on immunoSEQ multiplex PCR, and the TCRdb table lists in-frame clones only, not all of them. Among about 24,000 clones listed, about 87% were seen once. The CDR3 has 15 amino acids. Germline CDR1 is SGHNT and CDR2 is YYREEE (reference sequence). V was clipped by 1 base and J by 1 base, with 11 bases between them. The receptor's source is a human donor with active COVID-19. The donor label of this sample is uncertain. Sequences were obtained from peripheral blood. V usage is TRBV5-4 and J usage is TRBJ1-1; D is possibly TRBD1 (5 bases). CDR3 coding DNA: TGTGCCAGCAGCTTGAGGGGCGGATGGAACACTGAAGCTTTCTTT. This sequence encodes CASSLRGGWNTEAFF.